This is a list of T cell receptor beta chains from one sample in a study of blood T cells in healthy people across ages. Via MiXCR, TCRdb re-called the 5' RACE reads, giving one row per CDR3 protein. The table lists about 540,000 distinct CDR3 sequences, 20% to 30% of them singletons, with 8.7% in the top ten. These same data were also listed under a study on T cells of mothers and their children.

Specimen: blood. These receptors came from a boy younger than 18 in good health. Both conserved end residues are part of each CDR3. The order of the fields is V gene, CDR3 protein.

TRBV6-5,CASSFRETGSPLHF
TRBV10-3,CAISDWTGTAYEQYF
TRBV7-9,CASSLWGSDMETQYF
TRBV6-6,CASTPDREKPFF
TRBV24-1,CATSAGVSNEKLFF
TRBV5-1,CASSFRLAGETQYF
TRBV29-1,CSVEATSGTYNEQFF
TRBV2,CASSSQDRKYGYTF
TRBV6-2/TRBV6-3,CASSPDRGGMNEQFF
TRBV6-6,CASSPSLAVTYEQYF
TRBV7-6,CASSALGTTLYDDQFF
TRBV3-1,CASSQVGGGRSQETQYF
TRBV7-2,CASSLETVQETQYF
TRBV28,CASSFLAKGAGEETQYF
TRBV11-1,CASSLVAGTGAATGELFF
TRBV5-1,CASSFLGVQETQYF
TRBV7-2,CASSLAISVSQETQYF